The T cell receptor (beta chain) under discussion was sequenced for a study of identical twins. Points from the study as a whole: Among monozygotic twins, out-of-frame TCR alpha sharing exceeded what models predicted.

Germline V gene data show CDR1 as MNHEY and CDR2 as SVGAGI. The CDR3 loop spans 13 amino acids. V shed 2 bases and J shed 8 bases, with 12 bases lying between them. Regarding this clonotype: No antigen is known for it.

In TCRdb, the 5' RACE reads were re-called with MiXCR into one record per CDR3 protein. Of roughly 710,000 distinct CDR3 sequences in the sample, over 5% were seen once. Sequences were obtained from naive T cells sorted from blood. This sequence originates from a man younger than 35 in good health. The chain uses TRBV6-5 and TRBJ1-2, with D possibly matching TRBD1 (5 bases). DNA of the CDR3: TGTGCCAGCAGTTACGGTCCAGGGCGAGGCTACACCTTC. Translation gives CASSYGPGRGYTF.